The clone carrying this T cell receptor (beta chain) was found once. The antigen remains undetermined. The repertoire was sequenced with immunoSEQ multiplex PCR; TCRdb's copy has only in-frame clones and lacks some. The sample carries more than 400,000 clones, 92% recorded once. CDR1 and CDR2 (germline): SGHRS, YFSETQ. This CDR3 comprises 14 residues. V shed 4 bases and J shed 5 bases, with 14 bases lying between them. This specimen belongs to a study of Ad26.COV2.S vaccination and SARS-CoV-2 variants. Treatment indicated: 15 to 20 received Ad26.COV2.S at low or high dose, single or two shots; several received placebo; per-sample allocation not given. Repertoires come from day 63 after the first vaccine or placebo injection. Study-level results: People who got the vaccine had more spike-specific TCR breadth than people who got placebo. Considerable breadth of spike-specific CD8+ and CD4+ T cell responses has reportedly been documented following vaccination.

This chain uses TRBV5-1 with TRBJ2-3; possible D gene TRBD1, 6 bases. This TCR was recovered from a person aged 18 to 65 who received the Ad26.COV2.S COVID-19 vaccine or a placebo. The starting material was peripheral blood, obtained in a trial of Ad26.COV2.S vaccine versus placebo. The CDR3 reads CASSGSTGIDTQYF. The CDR3 coding sequence is TGCGCCAGCAGCGGATCTACAGGGATAGATACGCAGTATTTT. Supplemented by reference TRBV5-1 and TRBJ2-3, the full variable domain reads KAGVTQTPRYLIKTRGQQVTLSCSPISGHRSVSWYQQTPGQGLQFLFEYFSETQRNKGNFPGRFSGRQFSNSRSEMNVSTLELGDSALYLCASSGSTGIDTQYFGPGTRLTVL.